This T cell receptor (beta chain) is from a study of resident and recirculating memory T cells in vitiligo. Study-wide background: Each patient gave two lesional and two nonlesional epidermal shave biopsies, plus PBMCs. Study findings and constraints: Clonality differed among vitiligo lesions, with no unique dominant clone. Non-conserved TCRs across sites and patients suggested distinct clones per lesion.

Worth noting for this clone: The antigen remains unidentified.

Stable patients also lacked confetti depigmentation, a sign of active vitiligo. Germline-derived CDR1 and CDR2 are SGHTA and FQGTGA. With 5 bases clipped from V and 5 bases from J, the junction kept 13 bases outside the gene matches. The CDR3 contains 17 residues. Produced via immunoSEQ multiplex PCR; TCRdb's table is partial and in-frame only. Of 70,000 to 95,000 clones listed, 92% were seen once; the top ten hold roughly 5.1%. V and J are TRBV7-3 and TRBJ2-3, with TRBD2 identical over 10 bases. Sample: blood. The clonotype comes from a male donor with vitiligo. CDR3 bases: TGTGCCAGCAGCCTCAGCGGGAGGGCCAGTTTGATAGATACGCAGTATTTT. It yields the protein CASSLSGRASLIDTQYF. Complete variable domain (other parts from reference TRBV7-3 and TRBJ2-3): GAGVSQTPSNKVTEKGKYVELRCDPISGHTALYWYRQSLGQGPEFLIYFQGTGAADDSGLPNDRFFAVRPEGSVSTLKIQRTERGDSAVYLCASSLSGRASLIDTQYFGPGTRLTVL.